The 8 T cell receptor beta chains reported below all come from one sample, sequenced in a study of blood T cell repertoires in COVID-19. Produced via immunoSEQ multiplex PCR; TCRdb's table is partial and in-frame only. The sample lists some 200,000 clones, roughly 80% seen once, with around 15% in the top ten. Specimen: peripheral blood. The receptors were sampled from a man aged 25 to 40 with active or convalescent COVID-19.

The genes are TRBV7-2 and TRBJ2-2, with TRBD2 matching over 16 bases. The trim removed 5 bases at V and 6 bases at J, leaving 6 bases unmatched. Germline V gene sequence: CDR1 SGHTA, CDR2 FQGNSA. The CDR3 runs to 17 residues. CDR3 DNA sequence: TGTGCCAGCAGCGAGACCGGGACTAGCGGGAGGGCCGGGGAGCTGTTTTTT. Amino acids: CASSETGTSGRAGELFF.

The J gene is TRBJ2-3, the V gene TRBV18; TRBD2 aligns across 9 bases. The CDR3 loop spans 16 amino acids. Germline V gene sequence: CDR1 KGHSH, CDR2 LQKENI. V was pared by 3 bases and J by 0 bases, with 4 bases of the junction left unmatched. This CDR3 is CASSPLGLASTDTQYF. The CDR3 DNA follows: TGTGCCAGCTCACCTTTGGGACTAGCAAGCACAGATACGCAGTATTTT. The full variable domain, with the rest looked up from reference TRBV18 and TRBJ2-3, is NAGVMQNPRHLVRRRGQEARLRCSPMKGHSHVYWYRQLPEEGLKFMVYLQKENIIDESGMPKERFSAEFPKEGPSILRIQQVVRGDSAAYFCASSPLGLASTDTQYFGPGTRLTVL.

The chain uses TRBV19 and TRBJ2-7; D may be TRBD2 (6 bases). The germline V gene encodes CDR1 LNHDA and CDR2 SQIVND (reference sequence). CDR3 size: 15 residues. V lost 6 bases and J lost 4, with 19 bases in between. For the CDR3, the DNA is TGTGCCAGTAGGCGTGCCGTTCAACGGGGGTACGAGCAGTACTTC. Translating it yields CASRRAVQRGYEQYF.

V gene TRBV21-1 combines with J gene TRBJ2-1; the table calls TRBD2, which could not be checked here. TRBV21-1 represents a pseudogene. This CDR3 contains 15 residues. In nucleotides, the CDR3 is TGTGCCAGCCTCATTCCGGGACTAGCGGCCTTTGAGCAGTTCTTC. This codes for CASLIPGLAAFEQFF.

This clone has just one count. This sequence joins TRBV11-2 and TRBJ2-7, with 7 bases fitting TRBD1. Germline values: CDR1 SGHAT, CDR2 FQNNGV. CDR3 length: 15 amino acids. With 2 bases clipped from V and 2 bases from J, the junction kept 6 bases outside the gene matches. CDR3 sequence: CASSLTQGTAYEQYF. CDR3 coding DNA: TGTGCCAGCAGCTTAACCCAGGGGACAGCCTACGAGCAGTACTTC.

V usage is TRBV6-1 and J usage is TRBJ1-5; D unclear. Germline-derived CDR1 and CDR2 are MNHNS and SASEGT. Trimming took off 1 base at V and 7 bases at J, with 11 bases between the two ends. The CDR3 has 14 amino acids. The CDR3 nucleotides read TGTGCCAGCAGTGAAGAGGAGGGAGGGCAGCCCCAGCATTTT. Translated: CASSEEEGGQPQHF.

V gene TRBV6-6 combines with J gene TRBJ2-2; 12 positions match TRBD1. The germline gives CDR1 MNHNY, CDR2 SVGAGI (reference sequence). The CDR3 has 18 residues. Trimming at V came to 5 bases and at J to 6 bases, leaving 13 bases not matched to a gene. The CDR3, as DNA: TGTGCCAGCAGTCCACGGACACCGGGACAGGGGGCGCCCGGGGAGCTGTTTTTT. As protein: CASSPRTPGQGAPGELFF.

The chain is built from TRBV3-1 (or the pseudogene TRBV3-2) and TRBJ2-3, with 12 bases that match TRBD2. The V segment lost 4 bases and the J segment 4 bases; nucleotides outside the gene matches: 0. Per germline, CDR1 LGHDT and CDR2 YNNKEL (reference sequence). This CDR3 is 14 amino acids long. CDR3 bases: TGTGCCAGCAGCCCTAGCGGGGGGGCAGATACGCAGTATTTT. Its translation: CASSPSGGADTQYF.